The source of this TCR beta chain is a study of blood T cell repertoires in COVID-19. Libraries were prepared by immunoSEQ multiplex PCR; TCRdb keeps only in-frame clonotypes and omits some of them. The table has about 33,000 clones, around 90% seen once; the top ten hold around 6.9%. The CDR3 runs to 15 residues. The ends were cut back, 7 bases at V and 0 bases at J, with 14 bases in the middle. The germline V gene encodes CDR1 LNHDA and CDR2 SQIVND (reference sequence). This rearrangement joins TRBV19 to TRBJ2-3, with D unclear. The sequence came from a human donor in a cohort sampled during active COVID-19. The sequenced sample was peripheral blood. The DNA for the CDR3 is TGTGCCAGTACCCACCGTGGGCTTAGCACAGATACGCAGTATTTT. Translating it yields CASTHRGLSTDTQYF.